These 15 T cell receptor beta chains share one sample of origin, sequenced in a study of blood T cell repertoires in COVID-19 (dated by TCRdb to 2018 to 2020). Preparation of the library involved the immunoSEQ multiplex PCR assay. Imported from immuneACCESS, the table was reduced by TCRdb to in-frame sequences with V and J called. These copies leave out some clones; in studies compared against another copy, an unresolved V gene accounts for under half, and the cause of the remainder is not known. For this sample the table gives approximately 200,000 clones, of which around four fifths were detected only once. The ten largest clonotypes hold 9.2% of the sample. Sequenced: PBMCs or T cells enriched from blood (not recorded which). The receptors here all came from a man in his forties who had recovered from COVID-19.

CDR3 nucleotide sequence: TGTGCCAGCAGCTTATTCGGGGGGTCGGGTACTGAAGCTTTCTTT. It specifies CASSLFGGSGTEAFF. This chain uses TRBV7-9 with TRBJ1-1, with D possibly matching TRBD1 (5 bases). Trimming pared 2 bases from V and 5 bases from J, leaving 15 bases between. In germline, CDR1 is SEHNR, CDR2 FQNEAQ (reference sequence). The CDR3 is 15 residues long.

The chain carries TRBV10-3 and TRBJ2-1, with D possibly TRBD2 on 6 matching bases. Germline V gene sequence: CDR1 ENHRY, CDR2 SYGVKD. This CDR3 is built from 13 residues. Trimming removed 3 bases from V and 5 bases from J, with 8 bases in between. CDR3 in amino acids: CAISDGGNNEQFF. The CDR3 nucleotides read TGTGCCATCAGTGATGGAGGGAACAATGAGCAGTTCTTC.

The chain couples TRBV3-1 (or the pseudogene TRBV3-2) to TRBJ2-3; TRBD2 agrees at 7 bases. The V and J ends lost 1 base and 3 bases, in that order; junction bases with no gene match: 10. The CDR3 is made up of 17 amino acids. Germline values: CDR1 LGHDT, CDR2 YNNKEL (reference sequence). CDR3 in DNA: TGTGCCAGCAGCCAAGGGGCTAGCGGAGACCCGACAGATACGCAGTATTTT. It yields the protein CASSQGASGDPTDTQYF.

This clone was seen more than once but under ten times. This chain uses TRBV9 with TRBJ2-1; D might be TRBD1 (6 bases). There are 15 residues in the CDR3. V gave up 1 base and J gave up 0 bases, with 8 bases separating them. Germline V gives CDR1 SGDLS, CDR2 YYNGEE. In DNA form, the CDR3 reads TGTGCCAGCAGCGTAACAGGGAGCTCCTACAATGAGCAGTTCTTC. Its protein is CASSVTGSSYNEQFF.

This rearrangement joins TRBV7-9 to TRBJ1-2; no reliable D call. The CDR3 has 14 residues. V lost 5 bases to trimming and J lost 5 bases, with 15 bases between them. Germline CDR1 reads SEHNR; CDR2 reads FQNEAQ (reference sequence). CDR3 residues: CASSRQSPSYGYTF. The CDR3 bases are TGTGCCAGCAGCCGACAAAGCCCCTCATATGGCTACACCTTC.

CDR3 sequence reads: CASRASSPLHF. For the CDR3, the DNA is TGTGCCAGCAGAGCGTCATCACCCCTCCACTTT. The gene calls are TRBV2 and TRBJ1-6; no firm D call. The germline gives CDR1 SNHLY, CDR2 FYNNEI. V was clipped by 6 bases and J by 10 bases, with 7 bases between them. The CDR3 runs 11 residues.

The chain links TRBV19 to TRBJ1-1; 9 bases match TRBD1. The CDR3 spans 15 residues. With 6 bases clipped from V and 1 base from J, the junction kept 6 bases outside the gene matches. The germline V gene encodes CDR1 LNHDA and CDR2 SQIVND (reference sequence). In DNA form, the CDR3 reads TGTGCCAGTAGAAGGACAGGGGAAGGGAACACTGAAGCTTTCTTT. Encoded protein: CASRRTGEGNTEAFF.

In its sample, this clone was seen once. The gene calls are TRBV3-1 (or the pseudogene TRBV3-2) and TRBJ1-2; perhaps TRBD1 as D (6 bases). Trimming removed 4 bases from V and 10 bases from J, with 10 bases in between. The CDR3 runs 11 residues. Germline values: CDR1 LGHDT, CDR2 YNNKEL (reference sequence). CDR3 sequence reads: CASSRDTHYTF. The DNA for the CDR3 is TGTGCCAGCAGCCGGGACACCCACTACACCTTC.

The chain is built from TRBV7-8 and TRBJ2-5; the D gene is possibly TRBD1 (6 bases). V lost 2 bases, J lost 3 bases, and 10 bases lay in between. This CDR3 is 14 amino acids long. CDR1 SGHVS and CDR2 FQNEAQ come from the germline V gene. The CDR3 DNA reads TGTGCCAGCAGCTTACCTCCAGGGGAAGAGACCCAGTACTTC. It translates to CASSLPPGEETQYF.

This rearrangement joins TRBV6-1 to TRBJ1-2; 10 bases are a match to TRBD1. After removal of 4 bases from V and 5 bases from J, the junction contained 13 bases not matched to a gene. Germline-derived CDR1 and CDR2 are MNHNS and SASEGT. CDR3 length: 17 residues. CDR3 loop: CASSGSTLGQGRYGYTF. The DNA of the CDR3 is TGTGCCAGCAGTGGGTCAACTCTGGGACAGGGGAGGTATGGCTACACCTTC.

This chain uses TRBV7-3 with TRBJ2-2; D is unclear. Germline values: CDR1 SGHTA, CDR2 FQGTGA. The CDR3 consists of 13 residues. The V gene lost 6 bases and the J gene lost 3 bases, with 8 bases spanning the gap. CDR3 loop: CASSLGYTGELFF. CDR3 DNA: TGTGCCAGCAGTTTAGGCTACACCGGGGAGCTGTTTTTT. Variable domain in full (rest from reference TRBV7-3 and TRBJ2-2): GAGVSQTPSNKVTEKGKYVELRCDPISGHTALYWYRQSLGQGPEFLIYFQGTGAADDSGLPNDRFFAVRPEGSVSTLKIQRTERGDSAVYLCASSLGYTGELFFGEGSRLTVL.

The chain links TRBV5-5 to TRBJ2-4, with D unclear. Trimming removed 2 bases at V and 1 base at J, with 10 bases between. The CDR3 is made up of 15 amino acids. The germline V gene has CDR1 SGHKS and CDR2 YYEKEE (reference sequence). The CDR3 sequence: CASSFPNWAKNIQYF. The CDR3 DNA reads TGTGCCAGCAGCTTTCCGAACTGGGCCAAAAACATTCAGTACTTC.

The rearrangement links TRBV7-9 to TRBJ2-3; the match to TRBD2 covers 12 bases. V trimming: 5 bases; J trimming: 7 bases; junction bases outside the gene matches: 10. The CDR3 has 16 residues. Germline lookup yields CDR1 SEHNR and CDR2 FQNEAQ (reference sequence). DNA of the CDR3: TGTGCCAGCAGCCCGCGGACTAGCGGGATCCCTTATACGCAGTATTTT. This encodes CASSPRTSGIPYTQYF. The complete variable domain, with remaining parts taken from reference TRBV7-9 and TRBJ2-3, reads DTGVSQNPRHKITKRGQNVTFRCDPISEHNRLYWYRQTLGQGPEFLTYFQNEAQLEKSRLLSDRFSAERPKGSFSTLEIQRTEQGDSAMYLCASSPRTSGIPYTQYFGPGTRLTVL.

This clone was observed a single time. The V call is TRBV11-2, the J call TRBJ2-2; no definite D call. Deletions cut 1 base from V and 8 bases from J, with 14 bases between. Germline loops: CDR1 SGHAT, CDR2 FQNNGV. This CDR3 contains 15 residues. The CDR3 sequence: CASSLGALQAGELFF. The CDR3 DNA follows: TGTGCCAGCAGCTTAGGGGCCCTTCAGGCAGGGGAGCTGTTTTTT.

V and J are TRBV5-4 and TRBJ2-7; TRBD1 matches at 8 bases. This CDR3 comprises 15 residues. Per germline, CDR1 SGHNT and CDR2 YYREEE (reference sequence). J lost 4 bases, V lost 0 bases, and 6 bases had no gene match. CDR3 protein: CASSLAGTGNYEQYF. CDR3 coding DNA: TGTGCCAGCAGCTTGGCCGGGACAGGTAATTACGAGCAGTACTTC.